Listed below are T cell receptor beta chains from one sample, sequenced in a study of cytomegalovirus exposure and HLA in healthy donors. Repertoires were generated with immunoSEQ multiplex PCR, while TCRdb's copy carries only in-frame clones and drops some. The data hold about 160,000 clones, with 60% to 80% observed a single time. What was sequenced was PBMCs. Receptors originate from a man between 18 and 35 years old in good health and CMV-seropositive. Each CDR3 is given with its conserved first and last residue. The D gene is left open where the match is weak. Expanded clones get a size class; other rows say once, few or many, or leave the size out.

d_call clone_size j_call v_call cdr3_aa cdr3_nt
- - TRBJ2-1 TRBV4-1 CASSQDNYNEQFF TGCGCCAGCAGCCAAGATAACTACAATGAGCAGTTCTTC
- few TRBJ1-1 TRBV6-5 CASSYSRGSTEAFF TGTGCCAGCAGTTACTCAAGGGGTTCCACTGAAGCTTTCTTT
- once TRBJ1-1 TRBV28 CASSLRGVGGEAFF TGTGCCAGCAGTTTACGGGGGGTTGGCGGTGAAGCTTTCTTT
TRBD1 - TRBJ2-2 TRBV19 CASSIGPWVSGTGNVGELFF TGTGCCAGTAGTATCGGCCCCTGGGTCTCCGGGACAGGGAATGTCGGGGAGCTGTTTTTT
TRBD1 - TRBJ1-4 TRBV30 CASGTATNEKLFF TGTGCCTCCGGGACAGCAACTAATGAAAAACTGTTTTTT
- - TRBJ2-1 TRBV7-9 CASSAGAKNEQFF TGTGCCAGCAGCGCCGGAGCGAAGAATGAGCAGTTCTTC
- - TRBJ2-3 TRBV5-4 CASSWESTDTQYF TGTGCCAGCAGCTGGGAGAGCACAGATACGCAGTATTTT
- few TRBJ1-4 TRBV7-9 CASSLNLGDEKLFF TGTGCCAGCAGCTTAAATCTGGGAGATGAAAAACTGTTTTTT
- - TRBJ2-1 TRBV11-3 CASGRDYNEQFF TGTGCCAGCGGCCGGGACTACAATGAGCAGTTCTTC
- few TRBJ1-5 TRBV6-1 CASSQVGGRGGQPQHF TGTGCCAGCAGTCAAGTCGGGGGGAGGGGTGGACAGCCCCAGCATTTT
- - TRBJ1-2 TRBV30 CAWGGARGGYGYTF TGTGCCTGGGGTGGGGCCAGGGGCGGCTATGGCTACACCTTC
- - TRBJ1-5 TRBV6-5 CASSREAGGNQPQHF TGTGCCAGCAGCCGGGAGGCAGGTGGCAATCAGCCCCAGCATTTT
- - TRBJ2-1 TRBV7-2 CASSPSGNSYNEQFF TGTGCCAGCAGCCCGAGCGGAAACTCCTACAATGAGCAGTTCTTC
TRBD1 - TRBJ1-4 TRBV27 CASSSTGGVKKLFF TGTGCCAGCAGTTCGACAGGGGGAGTGAAAAAACTGTTTTTT
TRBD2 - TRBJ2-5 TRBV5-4 CASSPSSGGFQETQYF TGTGCCAGCAGCCCATCTAGCGGGGGTTTCCAAGAGACCCAGTACTTC
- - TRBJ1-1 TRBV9 CASSVGGGREAFF TGTGCCAGCAGCGTAGGAGGAGGGCGGGAAGCTTTCTTT